Below, one TCR beta chain is given with its context. These data are taken from a study of cytomegalovirus exposure and HLA in healthy donors. The protocol was immunoSEQ multiplex PCR, while the TCRdb copy is restricted to in-frame clones and leaves out a portion. The table has 110,000 to 150,000 clones, nearly 90% seen once. The ends lost 3 bases at V and 1 base at J; junction bases unmatched: 9. Germline-derived CDR1 and CDR2 are ENHRY and SYGVKD. The CDR3 spans 17 residues. The chain is built from TRBV10-3 and TRBJ2-7; 10 nucleotides match TRBD2. Input material: PBMCs. This TCR was sampled from a woman between 18 and 30 years old in good health and CMV-seropositive. The DNA for the CDR3 is TGTGCCATCAGTGACTCTATTAGCGGGGGGTCGTCCTACGAGCAGTACTTC. It yields the protein CAISDSISGGSSYEQYF.